These 13 T cell receptor beta chains share one sample of origin, sequenced in a study of T-cell reconstitution after alpha-beta-depleted transplantation in children. The authors prepared the TCRbeta library with unique molecular identifiers. TCRdb analysed the PCR reads with MiXCR anew, one entry per CDR3 protein. Here the sample spans about 440,000 distinct CDR3 sequences, about 40% being singletons. The sequencing here drew on PBMCs, taken before TCRalphabeta/CD19-depleted stem cell transplant. Receptors were obtained from a girl aged 2-9 years with aplastic anemia, due to receive a stem cell transplant.

As for this clonotype: Relative to the germline gene, one junction end is altered; a read error may explain this. V and J are TRBV20-1 and TRBJ2-6, with D tentatively TRBD1 (5 bases). Looked up from germline, CDR1 is DFQATT and CDR2 is SNEGSKA (reference sequence). There are 15 residues in the CDR3. The CDR3 sequence: CSASSGNSGANALTF. Written as DNA, the CDR3 is TGCAGTGCTAGCTCAGGAAATTCTGGGGCCAACGCCCTGACTTTC.

The rearrangement joins TRBV3-1 to TRBJ2-7, with D unresolved. From germline, CDR1 is LGHDT and CDR2 YNNKEL (reference sequence). The CDR3 is 13 residues long. Trimming removed 4 bases from V and 4 bases from J, with 11 bases in between. CDR3 bases: TGTGCCAGCAGCCGGAGTAGTCTGTACGAGCAGTACTTC. It encodes CASSRSSLYEQYF.

The chain couples TRBV27 to TRBJ2-7; a weak D match, TRBD1 (6 bases). The V end lost 4 bases, the J end lost 2 bases, and 12 bases lay between the germline ends. The CDR3 extends over 14 amino acids. Per the germline V gene, CDR1 is MNHEY and CDR2 is SMNVEV (reference sequence). The CDR3 loop reads CASSWLDRPYEQYF. The CDR3 coding sequence is TGTGCCAGCAGTTGGCTCGACAGGCCCTACGAGCAGTACTTC.

V is TRBV28 and J is TRBJ2-3, with TRBD1 matching over 8 bases. The CDR3 consists of 13 residues. V lost 3 bases, J lost 8 bases, and 4 bases stayed unmatched. Germline loops: CDR1 MDHEN, CDR2 SYDVKM. The CDR3 sequence: CASSFYQGATQYF. CDR3 DNA sequence: TGTGCCAGCAGTTTCTACCAGGGGGCTACGCAGTATTTT.

The V and J genes are TRBV6-5 and TRBJ2-1; D is ambiguous. V was trimmed by 3 bases and J by 3 bases, leaving 12 bases between them. This CDR3 is 15 amino acids long. CDR1 and CDR2 (germline): MNHEY, SVGAGI. The CDR3 reads CASSYRVGSYNEQFF. In nucleotides, the CDR3 is TGTGCCAGCAGTTATCGGGTGGGAAGCTACAATGAGCAGTTCTTC.

The chain has TRBV20-1 and TRBJ2-1; 8 nucleotides line up with TRBD2. The CDR3 extends over 11 amino acids. The germline V gene encodes CDR1 DFQATT and CDR2 SNEGSKA (reference sequence). J gave up 15 bases and V 6 bases, and 10 bases lay outside the gene matches. The CDR3 nucleotides are TGCAGTGCCACATCCGGGACTAGGGGGTTCTTC. Its protein is CSATSGTRGFF.

This clonotype was seen ten or more times. CDR3 DNA: TGTGCCAGCAGCCAAGATTTAGCGACTAGCGGTTACAATGAGCAGTTCTTC. Its protein is CASSQDLATSGYNEQFF. The gene calls are TRBV4-2 and TRBJ2-1; 9 nucleotides line up with TRBD2. The CDR3 is 17 amino acids. J lost 4 bases, V lost 0 bases, and 7 bases had no gene match. CDR1 is LGHNA, CDR2 YNFKEQ, per germline.

Points on this clonotype: Its ends do not fully match the called genes, so a read error is possible. The chain recombines TRBV7-9 with TRBJ1-4; 11 nucleotides agree with TRBD1. The CDR3 has 15 amino acids. Germline CDR1 and CDR2: SEHNR and FQNEAQ (reference sequence). The CDR3 region has the DNA TGTACCAGCAGCTCCTCGGACAGGGGGCGTGAAAAACTGTTTTTT. Its translation is CTSSSSDRGREKLFF.

This clonotype was seen more than once but under ten times. The chain joins TRBV12-3 or TRBV12-4 to TRBJ2-2; 9 bases are shared with TRBD1. The CDR3 has 16 amino acids. V dropped 4 bases and J dropped 4; count of bases not matched to a gene: 7. CDR3 nucleotide sequence: TGTGCCAGCAGTTCCCCGGGACAGGGAGGCACCGGGGAGCTGTTTTTT. This codes for CASSSPGQGGTGELFF.

The V gene is TRBV5-1, the J gene TRBJ2-3; D ambiguous. The germline gives CDR1 SGHRS, CDR2 YFSETQ. The CDR3 covers 13 residues. V was trimmed by 5 bases and J by 0 bases, leaving 7 bases between them. CDR3 region: CASRESSTDTQYF. The CDR3 bases are TGCGCCAGCAGGGAGAGTAGCACAGATACGCAGTATTTT.

The chain uses TRBV6-2 or TRBV6-3 and TRBJ2-7; D call uncertain. Germline values: CDR1 MNHEY, CDR2 SVGEGT. The V end was cut by 0 bases, the J end by 5 bases, with 8 bases between. There are 13 residues in the CDR3. The CDR3 DNA reads TGTGCCAGCAGTTACTCCCGGGTCAACGAGCAGTACTTC. Amino acid sequence: CASSYSRVNEQYF.

About this clonotype: This may be a read error, as it is one base from a much larger clone. The gene calls are TRBV6-5 and TRBJ2-7; possibly TRBD2 for D (5 bases). V lost 0 bases to trimming and J lost 3 bases, with 6 bases between them. This CDR3 contains 13 residues. Germline V lookup: CDR1 MNHEY, CDR2 SVGAGI. The CDR3: CASSYSRGYEQYF. The CDR3 DNA is TGTGCCAGCAGTTACTCTCGGGGCTACGAGCAGTACTTC.

The chain has TRBV5-1 and TRBJ1-2, with D tentatively TRBD1 (5 bases). The length of the CDR3 is 15 residues. Germline CDR1 is SGHRS and CDR2 is YFSETQ. Deletions cut 4 bases from V and 8 bases from J, with 21 bases between. The CDR3 nucleotides are TGCGCCAGCAGCCCGATGGAGTGGGGCGGTGGCGGCTACACCTTC. Translated: CASSPMEWGGGGYTF.